The source of this T cell receptor beta chain is a study of T cell responses to AZD1222 COVID-19 vaccine. Findings and limits, study-wide: Females outnumbered males among donors, who were mostly white British; clonal diversity was possibly underestimated.

The data were produced by immunoSEQ multiplex PCR, yet TCRdb's version contains in-frame clones alone and is incomplete. The sample consists of around 150,000 clones, less than 95% of them appearing once. This clone was detected once. Its antigen is not known. The TCR was taken from an adult in good health. The specimen was peripheral blood, collected on day 0 of AZD1222 vaccination.

The CDR3, as DNA: TGTGCCAGCTCACCAACTCGGGAAGGCCCTTATGGCTACACCTTC. This translates into CASSPTREGPYGYTF. The chain uses TRBV18 and TRBJ1-2, with D unresolved. The CDR3 is made up of 15 amino acids. V lost 2 bases, J lost 5 bases, and 15 bases lay in between. Germline CDR1 is KGHSH and CDR2 is LQKENI.